This TCR beta chain was sequenced for a study of blood T cell repertoires in COVID-19. Study-wide context: Sample material is recorded as cDNA or gDNA derived from T cells, B-cell-depleted T cells, or PBMCs.

The trim removed 4 bases at V and 6 bases at J, leaving 11 bases unmatched. Per germline, CDR1 SGHRS and CDR2 YFSETQ. The CDR3 consists of 16 residues. The assay was immunoSEQ multiplex PCR, and TCRdb's table has in-frame clones only and misses some. Among hundreds of thousands of clones, around nine tenths were seen once, and the ten largest hold under 5%. The V gene is TRBV5-1, the J gene TRBJ1-2; 11 bases align to TRBD1. The sequencing input was peripheral blood. The sequence derives from a woman aged 50 to 65 with active or convalescent COVID-19. The CDR3 DNA is TGCGCCAGCAGCCGGGGAGGACAGGGGGCTCGGAATGGCTACACCTTC. Translation: CASSRGGQGARNGYTF.